This paragraph covers one T cell receptor (beta chain) sequence. The antigen is unknown. This specimen comes from a study of cytomegalovirus exposure and HLA in healthy donors. Study in general: Researchers found that under 90% of over 350 genotyped donors fell within the Caucasian-associated ancestry cluster. General study findings and limits: On later analysis, the bulk of CMV-associated TCR beta chains appeared to be HLA-restricted.

Amplification used 60 Vbeta primers and 13 Jbeta primers. Repertoires were generated with immunoSEQ multiplex PCR, while TCRdb's copy carries only in-frame clones and drops some. Of about 200,000 clones detected, around 84% appear once; the ten largest clones hold approximately 1.7%. Germline CDR1 SGHNT, CDR2 YYREEE (reference sequence). The J segment lost 1 base and the V segment lost 3 bases, leaving 2 bases of the junction unmatched. CDR3 size: 14 residues. The sequenced sample consisted of PBMCs. The J gene is TRBJ2-7, the V gene TRBV5-4, with TRBD2 matching 9 bases. The clonotype originates from a woman under 30 in good health and CMV-seronegative. Here the CDR3 DNA reads TGTGCCAGCAGCTCGGGACTAGCATCCTACGAGCAGTACTTC. Translating gives CASSSGLASYEQYF.